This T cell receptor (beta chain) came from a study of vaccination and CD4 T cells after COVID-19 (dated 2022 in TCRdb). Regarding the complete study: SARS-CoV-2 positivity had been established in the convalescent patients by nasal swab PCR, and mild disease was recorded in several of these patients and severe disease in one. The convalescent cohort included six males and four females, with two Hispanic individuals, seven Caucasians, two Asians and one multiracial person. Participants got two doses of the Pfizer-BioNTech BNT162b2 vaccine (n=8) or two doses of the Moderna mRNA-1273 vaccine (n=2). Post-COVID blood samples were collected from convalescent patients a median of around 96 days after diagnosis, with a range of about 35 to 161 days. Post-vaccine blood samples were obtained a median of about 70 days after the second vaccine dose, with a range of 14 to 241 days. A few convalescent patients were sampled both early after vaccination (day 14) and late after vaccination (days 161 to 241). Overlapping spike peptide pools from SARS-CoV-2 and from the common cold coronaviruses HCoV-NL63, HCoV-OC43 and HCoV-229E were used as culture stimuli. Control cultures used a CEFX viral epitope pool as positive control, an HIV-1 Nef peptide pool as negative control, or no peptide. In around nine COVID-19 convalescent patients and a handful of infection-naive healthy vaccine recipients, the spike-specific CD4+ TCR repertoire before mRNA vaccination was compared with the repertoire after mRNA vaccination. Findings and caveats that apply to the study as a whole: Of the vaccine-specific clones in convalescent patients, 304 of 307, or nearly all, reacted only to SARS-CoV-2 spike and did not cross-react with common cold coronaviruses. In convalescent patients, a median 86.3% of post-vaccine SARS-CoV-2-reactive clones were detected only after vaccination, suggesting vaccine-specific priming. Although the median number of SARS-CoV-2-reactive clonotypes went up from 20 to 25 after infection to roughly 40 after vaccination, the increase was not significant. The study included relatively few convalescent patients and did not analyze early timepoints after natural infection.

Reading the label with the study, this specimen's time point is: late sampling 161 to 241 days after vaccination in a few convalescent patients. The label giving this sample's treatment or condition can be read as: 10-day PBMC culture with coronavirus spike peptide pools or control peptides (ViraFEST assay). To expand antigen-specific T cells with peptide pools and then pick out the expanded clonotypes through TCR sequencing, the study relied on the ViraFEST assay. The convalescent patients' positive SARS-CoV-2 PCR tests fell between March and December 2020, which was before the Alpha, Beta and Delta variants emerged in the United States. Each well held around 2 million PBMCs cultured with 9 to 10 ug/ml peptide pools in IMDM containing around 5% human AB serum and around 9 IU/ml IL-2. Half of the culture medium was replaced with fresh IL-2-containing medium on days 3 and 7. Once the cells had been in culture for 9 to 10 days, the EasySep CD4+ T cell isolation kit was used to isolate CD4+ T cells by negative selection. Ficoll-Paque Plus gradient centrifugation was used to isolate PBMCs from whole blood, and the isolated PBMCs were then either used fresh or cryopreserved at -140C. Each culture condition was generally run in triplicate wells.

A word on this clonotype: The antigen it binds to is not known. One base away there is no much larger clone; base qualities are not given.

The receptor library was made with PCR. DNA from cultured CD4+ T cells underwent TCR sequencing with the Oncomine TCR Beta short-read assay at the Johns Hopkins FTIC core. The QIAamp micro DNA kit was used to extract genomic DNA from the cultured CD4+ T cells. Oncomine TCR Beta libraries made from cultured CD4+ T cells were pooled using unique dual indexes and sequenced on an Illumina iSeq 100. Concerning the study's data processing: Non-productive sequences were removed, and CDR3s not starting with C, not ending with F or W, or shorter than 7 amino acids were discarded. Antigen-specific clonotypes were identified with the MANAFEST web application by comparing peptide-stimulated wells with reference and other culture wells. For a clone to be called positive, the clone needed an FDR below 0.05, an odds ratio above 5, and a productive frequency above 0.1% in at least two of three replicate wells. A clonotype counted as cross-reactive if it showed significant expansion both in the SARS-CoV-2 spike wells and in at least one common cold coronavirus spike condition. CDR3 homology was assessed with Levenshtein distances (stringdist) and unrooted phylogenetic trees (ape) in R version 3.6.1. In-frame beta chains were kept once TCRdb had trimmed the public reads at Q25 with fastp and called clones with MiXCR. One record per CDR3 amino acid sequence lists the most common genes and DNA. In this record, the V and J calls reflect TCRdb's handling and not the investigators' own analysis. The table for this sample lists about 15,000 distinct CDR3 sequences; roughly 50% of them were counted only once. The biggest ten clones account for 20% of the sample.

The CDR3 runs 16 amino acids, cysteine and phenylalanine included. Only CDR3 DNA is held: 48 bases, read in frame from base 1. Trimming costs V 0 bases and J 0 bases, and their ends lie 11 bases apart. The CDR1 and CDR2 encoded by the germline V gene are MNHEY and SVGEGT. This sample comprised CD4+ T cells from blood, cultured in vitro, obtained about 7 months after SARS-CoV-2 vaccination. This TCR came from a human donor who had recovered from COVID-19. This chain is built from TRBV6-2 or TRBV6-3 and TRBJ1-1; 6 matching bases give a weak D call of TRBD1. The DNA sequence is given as TGTGCCAGCAGTTACTCGACAGGAGACATGAACACTGAAGCTTTCTTT. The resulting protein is CASSYSTGDMNTEAFF.